This T cell receptor beta chain stems from a study of identical twins. Study findings and constraints: Monozygotic twin pairs showed more out-of-frame TCR alpha sharing than models estimated. The study drew conclusions from cross-sectional statistical analysis, not from following the same donors.

The ends were cut back, 3 bases at V and 4 bases at J, with 10 bases in the middle. The CDR3 covers 14 residues. Germline V gene lookup returns CDR1 LNHNV and CDR2 YYDKDF (reference sequence). Only a few counts were recorded for this clonotype. Its antigen remains unknown. After template switching added a universal primer site, the resulting cDNA carried unique molecular identifiers. Using its own MiXCR run on the 5' RACE reads, TCRdb lists one record per CDR3 protein. The sample yields around 480,000 distinct CDR3 sequences, 13% to 15% seen once. These data were also reused for a study on yellow fever vaccine responses in identical twins.

Sequencing input: CD4+ T cells sorted from blood. The chain combines TRBV15 with TRBJ1-5; D is possibly TRBD1 (5 bases). This sequence originates from a woman aged 18-29 years in good health. CDR3 sequence (DNA): TGTGCCACCAGCAGGGCCAGGGAGAATCAGCCCCAGCATTTT. Protein sequence: CATSRARENQPQHF.